The entry below gives a single TCR beta chain sequence along with its context. Its specific antigen is unknown. Base qualities are missing; no much larger clone stands one base away. This specimen belongs to a study of blood T cell repertoires in COVID-19 (dated by TCRdb to the early 2020s). Study-level background: The collaborator samples originated in the United States, Italy and Spain and spanned the acute and convalescent phases of COVID-19. The repertoires were made available in a free public database intended to serve as a resource for research on the immune response to SARS-CoV-2. Where available, HLA class I and class II types were taken from metadata supplied by the sample provider and were not determined by assay-based typing. The material from the prospective study consisted of cDNA or gDNA derived from T cells, B-cell-depleted T cells, or PBMCs. Samples were obtained from the ongoing ImmuneRACE study (first 160 participants) and from about 1,300 subjects provided by 6 global collaborators. The sample metadata nearly always contained a de-identified subject ID, COVID-19 status, age in years and sex. The dataset comprised deeply sampled blood TCRbeta repertoires from subjects exposed to, actively infected with, or recovered from COVID-19.

TCRbeta CDR3 regions were amplified from genomic DNA by means of the immunoSEQ Assay, a bias-controlled multiplex PCR. On the study's bioinformatics: The number of nucleated cells in each sample was estimated by amplification of reference gene primers within the assay. Sequence reads were collapsed and filtered to measure the absolute abundance of every unique TCRbeta CDR3 rearrangement. For each sample, productive Simpson clonality was calculated by taking the square root of Simpson's diversity index across productive rearrangements. TCRdb holds this immuneACCESS table with in-frame rearrangements only. Some clones are missing; in checked studies, unresolved V genes explain under half, and the rest has no known cause. V and J calls and clone size come straight from that table; D and trimming were deduced from the DNA. The sample has about 210,000 clones on record, roughly nine tenths of them singletons. The ten largest clones take up more than 0.95% of the sample.

The collaborating institutions used their own protocols to collect whole blood in K2EDTA tubes. For TCRbeta analysis, collaborators shipped samples as frozen whole blood, isolated PBMCs, or DNA extracted from either of those sample types. Beyond this particular receptor, the publication reports: How much clinical and demographic metadata was included differed by source and by participant, and the metadata was provided uncurated.

The sequenced material came from peripheral blood. This receptor was taken from a man in his thirties or forties with acute or convalescent COVID-19.

The CDR3 is CASSFKPFGQGGFYEQYF. The DNA reads TGTGCCAGCAGTTTCAAGCCCTTCGGACAGGGAGGTTTCTACGAGCAGTACTTC. Recombination joined TRBV27 with TRBJ2-7, with TRBD1 identical over 8 junction bases. The cysteine opens and the phenylalanine closes a CDR3 of 18 amino acids. The CDR3 DNA has 54 bases and is translated from base 1. Trimming leaves V shorter by 3 bases and J shorter by 3 bases, with the junction holding 16 bases beyond the gene matches. Looking up the germline V gene (reference sequence) yields CDR1 MNHEY and CDR2 SMNVEV.